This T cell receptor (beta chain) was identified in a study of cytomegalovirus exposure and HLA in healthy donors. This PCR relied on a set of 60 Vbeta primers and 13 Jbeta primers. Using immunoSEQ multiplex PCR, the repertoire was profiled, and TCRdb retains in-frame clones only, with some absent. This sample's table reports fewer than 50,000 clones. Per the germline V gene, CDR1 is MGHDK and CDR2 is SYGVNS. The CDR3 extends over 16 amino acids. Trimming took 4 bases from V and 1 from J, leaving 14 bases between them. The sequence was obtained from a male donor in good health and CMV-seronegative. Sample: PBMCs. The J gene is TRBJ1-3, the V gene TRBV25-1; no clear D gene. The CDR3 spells CASSGAIGRSGNTIYF. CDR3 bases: TGTGCCAGCAGTGGGGCAATTGGCAGATCTGGAAACACCATATATTTT.